The entry that follows covers one TCR beta chain sequence. A few counts support this clonotype. This receptor's antigen is unknown. One base away there is no much larger clone; base qualities are not given. Libraries were constructed by 5' RACE. Sequencing instrument: Illumina HiSeq 2500. A second PCR of roughly 7 to 11 cycles was performed with a sample-barcoded 5' primer and a J-beta primer mix. Each TCR beta cDNA molecule received a unique molecular identifier from a template-switch 5' adaptor carrying 12 random nucleotides. At least 2.5 million CDR3-containing paired-end reads were obtained from each sample. All of the RNA was converted into first-strand cDNA using the Mint cDNA synthesis kit, with a TRBC-specific oligonucleotide serving as the primer. After uracil-DNA glycosylase treatment, a first 18-cycle PCR used universal primers M1SS and BC2_uni_R on all cDNA. For the original study's pipeline: Each sample was normalized by randomly selecting 1 million high-quality reads, each carrying a distinct molecular identifier. Instead of being binned into consensus sequences, reads that shared molecular identifiers were thrown out. MiTCR, with a Q25 quality threshold and the strictest error-elimination algorithm, was used for CDR3 identification, clonotype clustering and error correction. A nonparametric unseen species model with Euler transformation was used to estimate a lower bound on total TCR beta diversity. TCRdb reran the public reads through fastp at Q25 and MiXCR, keeping productive beta chains. Under each unique CDR3 protein, matching rows form one entry showing the most common genes and DNA. TCRdb's processing, not the authors', yielded these V and J calls. This sample has about 720,000 distinct CDR3 sequences in its table, and 20% to 25% of those were observed once. The ten largest clones represent around 22% of the sample.

This entry belongs to a study of blood T cells in healthy people across ages (dated by TCRdb to 2013 to 2016). Some background on the complete study: In model experiments, roughly one uniquely barcoded TCR beta cDNA molecule per two T cells was captured by template switching. Age-related changes in TCR beta repertoire diversity were measured in the study by deep sequencing normalized with unique cDNA molecular identifiers. The donors were split into four age groups: young (average roughly 15 years), middle-aged (roughly 39), aged (around 67) and long-lived (roughly 86). To avoid experimental bias, donors of different ages were spread randomly across the sequencing lanes. For two donors (one aged 18 to 29 and one aged 80 or older), the study analyzed two additional independent replicas of 1 million unique cDNA reads from the same blood draw. Study-level results and caveats: Conclusive comparison of naive and antigen-experienced compartments was prevented by the profiling of bulk unsorted PBMCs. Estimates of total diversity based on one million sequenced T cells were considered lower bounds and underestimates. There was a strong correlation between observed TCR beta diversity and the percentage of naive T cells measured by flow cytometry. Observed TCR beta diversity per million T cells fell roughly linearly with age, and a significant reduction was already apparent by age around 39. Because donor CMV infection status was unknown, age-related changes in expanded clonotypes were potentially confounded. Compared with the aged group, the long-lived group had more naive CD4+ T cells, fewer expanded clones and increased TCR diversity, a pattern suggesting age selection.

Donors were 30 to 45 systemically healthy Caucasian individuals from Russia aged roughly 6 to 100 years. Each donor gave ten milliliters of peripheral blood, collected into EDTA-treated Vacutainer tubes. Ficoll-Paque density-gradient centrifugation was used to isolate PBMCs, with at least 6.5 million obtained per sample. Trizol reagent was used to extract total RNA from PBMCs, with at least 6 micrograms per sample. For every donor, an aliquot of PBMCs went through flow cytometry to measure the percentages of naive CD45RAhigh/CD27high T cells. V was cut back by 5 bases and J by 1 base, leaving a gap of 18 bases between them. From cysteine to phenylalanine, the CDR3 is 17 amino acids long. CDR3 DNA is the only sequence kept; it has 51 bases, read in frame from the first base. Via the germline V gene, CDR1 is SGHAT and CDR2 FQNNGV.

This receptor was identified in a man between 65 and 85 years old in good health. This sequence uses TRBV11-2 and TRBJ2-4, with a weak D call of TRBD1 (6 bases match). Sequenced material: blood. The nucleotides are TGTGCCAGCAGCACCAGAGTGGGGGCTCCTGCCAAAAACATTCAGTACTTC. Translated, it gives CASSTRVGAPAKNIQYF.